This TCR beta chain derives from a study of T cell changes during pregnancy in multiple sclerosis. Clones were sequenced by immunoSEQ multiplex PCR, and TCRdb holds only the in-frame ones, with some missing. The table has under 95,000 clones, approximately 92% seen once. The CDR3 is 13 amino acids. The V end was cut by 4 bases, the J end by 6 bases, with 10 bases between. CDR1 and CDR2 from the germline V gene are SNHLY and FYNNEI. The sequenced sample was peripheral blood, obtained in the second trimester of pregnancy. The TCR was taken from a female donor with multiple sclerosis, enrolled in a pregnancy study. The rearrangement uses TRBV2 and TRBJ1-5; D is possibly TRBD1 (6 bases). As DNA, the CDR3 is TGTGCCAGCAGTGCCCGGGACATTCAGCCCCAGCATTTT. Amino acids: CASSARDIQPQHF. Filled out from reference TRBV2 and TRBJ1-5, the complete variable domain reads EPEVTQTPSHQVTQMGQEVILRCVPISNHLYFYWYRQILGQKVEFLVSFYNNEISEKSEIFDDQFSVERPDGSNFTLKIRSTKLEDSAMYFCASSARDIQPQHFGDGTRLSIL.